Listed here are 10 T cell receptor beta chains from one sample, sequenced in a study of blood T cell repertoires in COVID-19. Only in-frame clones appear in the TCRdb table, and some are missing; sequencing was by immunoSEQ multiplex PCR. The sample yields about 130,000 clones, approximately 86% seen once. Sequencing used PBMCs or T cells enriched from blood (not recorded which). The receptors derive from a woman aged 45-65 years who had recovered from COVID-19.

V and J are TRBV25-1 and TRBJ2-2; maybe TRBD2 (5 bases). There are 17 residues in the CDR3. V was cut by 2 bases and J by 1 base, with 14 bases left in between. Per germline, CDR1 MGHDK and CDR2 SYGVNS. Here the CDR3 DNA reads TGTGCCAGCAGTGAAGAGGCGGGCGTTTGGAACACCGGGGAGCTGTTTTTT. Amino acid sequence: CASSEEAGVWNTGELFF.

This chain joins TRBV2 and TRBJ2-3, with D unclear. The CDR3 extends over 11 amino acids. The germline V gene has CDR1 SNHLY and CDR2 FYNNEI. The germline V and J ends were trimmed by 8 bases and 7 bases, with 10 bases remaining between them. CDR3 sequence: CASLVRYTQYF. CDR3 bases: TGTGCCAGCTTAGTTCGCTATACGCAGTATTTT. The full variable domain, rest sourced from reference TRBV2 and TRBJ2-3, is EPEVTQTPSHQVTQMGQEVILRCVPISNHLYFYWYRQILGQKVEFLVSFYNNEISEKSEIFDDQFSVERPDGSNFTLKIRSTKLEDSAMYFCASLVRYTQYFGPGTRLTVL.

V and J are TRBV4-1 and TRBJ2-7, with TRBD1 identical over 8 bases. Germline CDR1 is MGHRA and CDR2 is YSYEKL. The ends lost 0 bases at V and 6 bases at J; junction bases unmatched: 1. The CDR3 is made up of 13 amino acids. The CDR3 nucleotides are TGCGCCAGCAGCCAAGACAGGGGGCGCGAGCAGTACTTC. Amino acids: CASSQDRGREQYF.

This chain connects TRBV19 to TRBJ1-5; D unresolved. Germline loops: CDR1 LNHDA, CDR2 SQIVND (reference sequence). The CDR3 runs to 17 residues. Trimming shortened V by 2 bases and J by 2 bases, and 16 bases separated the two germline ends. CDR3 region: CASSIPPSQAGNQPQHF. CDR3 sequence (DNA): TGTGCCAGTAGTATACCCCCTTCACAAGCGGGCAATCAGCCCCAGCATTTT.

This chain uses TRBV5-6 with TRBJ1-1, with TRBD1 identical over 7 bases. This CDR3 is 14 amino acids long. Germline V gives CDR1 SGHDT, CDR2 YYEEEE. V lost 4 bases and J lost 1; bases outside the gene matches: 4. In DNA form, the CDR3 reads TGTGCCAGCAGCCCGGACAGGTCGAACACTGAAGCTTTCTTT. Protein: CASSPDRSNTEAFF.

The count of this clone is one. The rearrangement links TRBV18 to TRBJ1-1; no clear D. V dropped 0 bases and J dropped 6 bases, with 8 bases sitting between them. CDR3 length: 13 residues. Per germline, CDR1 KGHSH and CDR2 LQKENI. CDR3: CASSPPMLPEAFF. Here the CDR3 DNA reads TGTGCCAGCTCACCACCAATGCTACCTGAAGCTTTCTTT. Together with reference TRBV18 and TRBJ1-1, the CDR3 gives the full variable domain: NAGVMQNPRHLVRRRGQEARLRCSPMKGHSHVYWYRQLPEEGLKFMVYLQKENIIDESGMPKERFSAEFPKEGPSILRIQQVVRGDSAAYFCASSPPMLPEAFFGQGTRLTVV.

V and J are TRBV7-6 and TRBJ2-5; TRBD1 might be the D (6 bases). CDR1 is SGHVS and CDR2 is FNYEAQ in the germline V gene. The CDR3 totals 16 residues. The V and J ends lost 5 bases and 4 bases respectively, with 20 bases between them. The CDR3 loop is CASSPQTGPGPETQYF. As DNA, the CDR3 is TGTGCCAGCAGCCCCCAGACAGGCCCCGGTCCAGAGACCCAGTACTTC.

A single count supports this clone. The chain uses TRBV19 and TRBJ2-5; D gene ambiguous. CDR1 and CDR2 (germline): LNHDA, SQIVND (reference sequence). CDR3 length: 14 amino acids. V was shortened by 1 base and J by 1 base, with 7 bases between the two germline ends. In DNA form, the CDR3 reads TGTGCCAGTAGTATAGGCAACAGCCAAGAGACCCAGTACTTC. Protein product: CASSIGNSQETQYF. Using reference TRBV19 and TRBJ2-5 for the parts outside the CDR3, the full variable domain is DGGITQSPKYLFRKEGQNVTLSCEQNLNHDAMYWYRQDPGQGLRLIYYSQIVNDFQKGDIAEGYSVSREKKESFPLTVTSAQKNPTAFYLCASSIGNSQETQYFGPGTRLLVL.

The CDR3 sequence is CASRATGPGGEKLFF. The CDR3, as DNA: TGTGCCAGCAGGGCAACAGGCCCCGGGGGTGAAAAACTGTTTTTT. V gene TRBV6-5 combines with J gene TRBJ1-4, with D possibly TRBD1 on 5 matching bases. V was shortened by 6 bases and J by 7 bases, with 18 bases between the two germline ends. The length of the CDR3 is 15 residues. Germline CDR1 MNHEY, CDR2 SVGAGI.

The V call is TRBV24-1, the J call TRBJ1-5, with D possibly being TRBD1 (6 bases). Germline CDR1 reads KGHDR; CDR2 reads SFDVKD. The CDR3 has 14 residues. Trimming removed 9 bases from V and 0 bases from J, with 11 bases in between. CDR3 DNA sequence: TGTGCCACCCGAGGACAGTATAGCAATCAGCCCCAGCATTTT. Translation: CATRGQYSNQPQHF.